The entry that follows covers one T cell receptor (beta chain) sequence. Its antigen is not known. This sample stems from a study of radiotherapy plus CTLA-4 blockade in lung cancer. Study background: With roughly 30% of patients having disease control, objective responses were seen in 15% to 20%. General study results and limits: Interferon-beta, together with early blood T cell clone dynamics, reportedly best predicted response. In blood, tumor-derived TCR clones expanded after radiotherapy plus ipilimumab.

Chemo-refractory metastatic non-small-cell lung cancer patients received focal radiation with ipilimumab CTLA-4 blockade. Sequencing was performed with immunoSEQ multiplex PCR; in TCRdb, only in-frame clones are kept and a portion is missing. Here the sample spans about 90,000 clones, roughly four fifths being singletons. V lost 3 bases to trimming and J lost 0 bases, with 9 bases between them. Germline V gene sequence: CDR1 SEHNR, CDR2 FQNEAQ (reference sequence). The CDR3 totals 14 residues. V and J are TRBV7-9 and TRBJ2-7; TRBD1 or TRBD2 may be the D gene (5 bases each). The clonotype was recovered from a human donor with non-small cell lung cancer that progressed on radiotherapy plus ipilimumab. The sample here was peripheral blood, taken from a patient treated with radiotherapy plus ipilimumab. The CDR3 protein is CASSFPGTSYEQYF. CDR3 bases: TGTGCCAGCAGCTTCCCCGGGACCTCCTACGAGCAGTACTTC. Filled out from reference TRBV7-9 and TRBJ2-7, the complete variable domain reads DTGVSQNPRHKITKRGQNVTFRCDPISEHNRLYWYRQTLGQGPEFLTYFQNEAQLEKSRLLSDRFSAERPKGSFSTLEIQRTEQGDSAMYLCASSFPGTSYEQYFGPGTRLTVT.